Presented here are 7 T cell receptor beta chains from one specimen sequenced in a study of cytomegalovirus exposure and HLA in healthy donors. The study ran its PCR with 60 Vbeta and 13 Jbeta primers. TCRdb's table, derived via immunoSEQ multiplex PCR, lists solely in-frame clones and lacks some. The data hold approximately 97,000 clones, with 78% observed a single time. Sequenced: PBMCs. The receptor source for this set is a woman aged 40 to 50 in good health and CMV-seropositive.

V is TRBV19 and J is TRBJ2-7; 8 bases align to TRBD2. The CDR3 covers 17 residues. Germline CDR1 and CDR2: LNHDA and SQIVND (reference sequence). V was clipped by 4 bases and J by 0 bases; unmatched bases: 11. CDR3 amino acids: CASSNLIAGRNSYEQYF. The CDR3 DNA sequence: TGTGCCAGTAGTAATTTAATAGCGGGACGAAACTCCTACGAGCAGTACTTC.

This chain links TRBV28 with TRBJ1-5; 7 nucleotides line up with TRBD1. The CDR3 sequence is 16 residues long. CDR1 is MDHEN and CDR2 is SYDVKM in the germline V gene. The ends lost 2 bases at V and 7 bases at J; junction bases unmatched: 11. The CDR3 DNA follows: TGTGCCAGCAGTTTACCCGGGACAGCCCCCAGGCAGCCCCAGCATTTT. Translated, it gives CASSLPGTAPRQPQHF.

This sequence joins TRBV27 and TRBJ2-1, with 11 nucleotides matching TRBD2. Germline trimming cut 6 bases from V and 0 bases from J; bases unmatched to any gene: 10. This CDR3 spans 18 amino acids. Germline-derived CDR1 and CDR2 are MNHEY and SMNVEV (reference sequence). The DNA of the CDR3 is TGTGCCAGCAGGACCGGGACTAGCGGCCTTAGCTCCTACAATGAGCAGTTCTTC. It specifies CASRTGTSGLSSYNEQFF.

The V gene is TRBV9, the J gene TRBJ2-3; 11 bases are shared with TRBD1. Germline V gives CDR1 SGDLS, CDR2 YYNGEE. CDR3 length: 16 amino acids. Losses at the gene ends were 0 bases for V and 6 bases for J; bases not matched to a gene: 6. This CDR3 reads CASSVDGTGGADTQYF. The CDR3 DNA reads TGTGCCAGCAGCGTAGATGGGACAGGGGGTGCTGATACGCAGTATTTT.

The chain links TRBV28 to TRBJ2-7; tentative D call: TRBD2 (5 bases). Germline values: CDR1 MDHEN, CDR2 SYDVKM. This CDR3 comprises 13 residues. Trimming left V 6 bases short and J 2 bases short, with 11 bases between. CDR3 in DNA: TGTGCCAGCAGCCACGGGAAGGCCTACGAGCAGTACTTC. Translating gives CASSHGKAYEQYF.

J is TRBJ2-1 and V is TRBV7-9; weak D call: TRBD2 (6 bases). The CDR3 covers 14 residues. Germline V gives CDR1 SEHNR, CDR2 FQNEAQ (reference sequence). Deletions cut 1 base from V and 7 bases from J, with 11 bases between. The CDR3 protein is CASSLVSGRNEQFF. In DNA form, the CDR3 reads TGTGCCAGCAGCTTAGTGAGCGGGCGTAATGAGCAGTTCTTC.

The chain combines TRBV28 with TRBJ2-1; tentative D call: TRBD2 (5 bases). The germline V gene encodes CDR1 MDHEN and CDR2 SYDVKM. There are 14 residues in the CDR3. Trimming removed 3 bases at V and 2 bases at J, with 8 bases between. As DNA, the CDR3 is TGTGCCAGCAGTTTTGGGGAGCCCTACAATGAGCAGTTCTTC. Its protein is CASSFGEPYNEQFF.